What follows is one TCR beta chain and its context. The antigen this receptor binds is unknown. No much larger clone exists at a distance of one base, and base qualities are not known. Sequences MDHEN (CDR1) and SYDVKM (CDR2) are obtained from the germline V gene. At the junction V is shortened by 5 bases and J by 4 bases, with 21 bases in between. Inclusive of the bounding cysteine and phenylalanine, the CDR3 is 17 residues long. The DNA shown is the 51-base CDR3, in frame from base 1. The sample belongs to a study of blood T cell repertoires in COVID-19 (dated by TCRdb to 2020 to 2022). General notes on the study: Samples from collaborators originated in the United States, Italy and Spain and spanned both the acute and convalescent phases of COVID-19. The prospective study material was composed of cDNA or gDNA derived from T cells, B-cell-depleted T cells, or PBMCs. Deeply sampled blood TCRbeta repertoires from subjects exposed to, actively infected with, or recovered from COVID-19 were included in the dataset. A freely available public database, intended as a resource for researchers studying the immune response to SARS-CoV-2, is where the repertoires were released. Samples were obtained from the ongoing ImmuneRACE study (first 160 participants) and from over 1,000 subjects provided by 6 global collaborators. The sample metadata nearly always contained a de-identified subject ID, COVID-19 status, age in years and sex. Where HLA class I and class II types were available, the types were taken from metadata supplied by the sample provider, not from assay-based typing. General study outcomes and caveats: The amount of clinical and demographic metadata varied by source and participant and was provided uncurated.

TCRbeta CDR3 regions were amplified from genomic DNA using the immunoSEQ Assay, a bias-controlled multiplex PCR. In the source study's methods: The number of nucleated cells in each sample was estimated from the amplification of reference gene primers within the assay. To quantify the absolute abundance of each unique TCRbeta CDR3 rearrangement, sequence reads were collapsed and filtered. For each sample, productive Simpson clonality was calculated as the square root of Simpson's diversity index over productive rearrangements. TCRdb mirrors the immuneACCESS table, restricted to in-frame sequences. Some clones are absent from its copies; in checked studies, under half trace to an unresolved V gene, and the reason for the others is unknown. V and J calls and clone size are those listed in that table; D and trimming were worked out from the DNA. Recorded for this sample are more than 250,000 clones; 70% to 90% of them occurred a single time. The ten top clones hold 1.5% to 2% of the sample.

At one collaborating source in Seattle, patients were enrolled during active infection and were followed longitudinally through the course of disease. Whole blood was collected in K2EDTA tubes by collaborating institutions according to the institutions' own protocols. For TCRbeta analysis, collaborator samples were shipped as frozen whole blood, as isolated PBMCs, or as DNA extracted from either sample type. What was sequenced was peripheral blood. The receptor chain draws on TRBV28 and TRBJ1-5; the D gene is perhaps TRBD1, from 5 matching bases. The clonotype comes from a woman aged 25 to 39 with COVID-19, enrolled during active disease. CDR3 sequence: CASSPRRGVGRNQPQHF. The DNA sequence is as follows: TGTGCCAGCAGTCCCCGTAGGGGCGTAGGCAGGAATCAGCCCCAGCATTTT.